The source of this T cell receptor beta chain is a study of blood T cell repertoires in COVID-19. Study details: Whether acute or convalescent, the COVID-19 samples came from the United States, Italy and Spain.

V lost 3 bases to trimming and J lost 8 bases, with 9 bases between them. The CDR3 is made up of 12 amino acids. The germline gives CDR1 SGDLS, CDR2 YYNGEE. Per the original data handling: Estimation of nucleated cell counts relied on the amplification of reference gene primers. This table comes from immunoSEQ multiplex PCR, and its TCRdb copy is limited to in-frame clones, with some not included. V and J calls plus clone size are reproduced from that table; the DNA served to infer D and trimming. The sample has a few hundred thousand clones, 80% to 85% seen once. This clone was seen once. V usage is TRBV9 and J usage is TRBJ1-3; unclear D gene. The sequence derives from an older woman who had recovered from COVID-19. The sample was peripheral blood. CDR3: CASSGTEHTIYF. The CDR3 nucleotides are TGTGCCAGCAGCGGCACGGAGCACACCATATATTTT.